One sample yielded the 8 T cell receptor beta chains listed below, sequenced in a study of blood T cells in healthy people across ages. A second PCR of 7 to 11 cycles used a sample-barcoded 5' primer and a J-beta primer mix. Each CDR3 protein is one row after TCRdb ran MiXCR on the 5' RACE reads. The sample has approximately 1,100,000 distinct CDR3 sequences, 40% to 45% seen once. Sequenced material: blood. The receptors stem from a woman aged 60-70 years in good health.

Concerning this clonotype itself: One junction end does not reproduce the germline sequence, and a read error may be involved. The rearrangement links TRBV6-1 to TRBJ2-3; unclear D gene. This CDR3 region has 13 residues. Germline V lookup: CDR1 MNHNS, CDR2 SASEGT. CDR3 sequence reads: CASSERFRDTQYF. The DNA of the CDR3 is TGTGCCAGCAGTGAAAGGTTCAGAGATACGCAATATTTT.

This chain links TRBV6-1 with TRBJ2-1; TRBD2 agrees at 10 bases. The V gene's germline CDR1 is MNHNS and CDR2 SASEGT. The CDR3 is 15 residues long. The trim removed 7 bases at V and 9 bases at J, leaving 12 bases unmatched. This CDR3 reads CASNRGVAGGGEQFF. The CDR3 DNA is TGTGCCAGCAACCGGGGAGTAGCGGGAGGAGGTGAGCAGTTCTTC.

The rearrangement joins TRBV20-1 to TRBJ2-1; 10 bases map to TRBD2. CDR1 is DFQATT, CDR2 SNEGSKA, per germline (reference sequence). This CDR3 is built from 20 residues. V lost 0 bases and J lost 7; bases outside the gene matches: 21. This chain's CDR3 is CSARDSTPSGSRAHWNEQFF. DNA for the CDR3: TGCAGTGCTAGAGATTCGACGCCTAGCGGGAGTCGGGCCCATTGGAATGAGCAGTTCTTC.

V is TRBV6-5 and J is TRBJ1-3; 8 bases match TRBD1. With 1 base clipped from V and 4 bases from J, the junction kept 9 bases outside the gene matches. This CDR3 contains 17 residues. Per the germline V gene, CDR1 is MNHEY and CDR2 is SVGAGI. CDR3 protein: CASSYFTAGTGGNTIYF. The CDR3 DNA follows: TGTGCCAGCAGTTACTTTACCGCCGGGACAGGAGGAAACACCATATATTTT.

The J gene is TRBJ2-3, the V gene TRBV2; D is unclear. Trimming left V 2 bases short and J 4 bases short, with 4 bases between. The germline gives CDR1 SNHLY, CDR2 FYNNEI. The CDR3 totals 12 residues. The CDR3 sequence is CASSELSDTQYF. The CDR3 bases are TGTGCCAGCAGTGAACTCTCAGATACGCAGTATTTT.

CDR3 coding DNA: TGCAGTGCTGGGGGACTAGCGGGAAACAATGAGCAGTACTTC. This encodes CSAGGLAGNNEQYF. The rearrangement links TRBV20-1 to TRBJ2-7; 13 bases align to TRBD2. Per germline, CDR1 DFQATT and CDR2 SNEGSKA (reference sequence). This CDR3 has 14 amino acids. V shed 5 bases, J shed 7 bases, and the junction held 8 bases outside the gene matches.

J is TRBJ2-3 and V is TRBV25-1; D may be TRBD2 (6 bases). CDR1 and CDR2 (germline): MGHDK, SYGVNS. Trimming shortened V by 7 bases and J by 6 bases, and 11 bases separated the two germline ends. The CDR3 length is 12 residues. Here the CDR3 DNA reads TGTGCCAGCACCCGGGGGAGTGATACGCAGTATTTT. It encodes CASTRGSDTQYF.

The sample holds a few counts of this clonotype. The chain is built from TRBV27 and TRBJ2-5; 9 bases are a match to TRBD2. Germline trimming cut 5 bases from V and 2 bases from J; bases unmatched to any gene: 9. Germline CDR1 is MNHEY and CDR2 is SMNVEV (reference sequence). This CDR3 is 16 amino acids long. The CDR3 spells CASSRGLAGGQETQYF. Here the CDR3 DNA reads TGTGCCAGCAGTCGGGGACTAGCAGGGGGGCAAGAGACCCAGTACTTC.